What follows are 29 T cell receptor beta chains derived from one specimen sequenced in a study of neurological immune-mediated disorders. TCRdb re-called the 5' RACE reads with MiXCR, one entry per CDR3 protein. The sample contains approximately 30,000 distinct CDR3 sequences, under 8% of which appear only once. The sequenced sample consisted of PBMCs. Every receptor here comes from a woman aged 45-59 years in good health.

Many counts were recorded for this clonotype. J is TRBJ2-3 and V is TRBV20-1; TRBD1 matches at 7 bases. The V segment lost 5 bases and the J segment 0 bases; nucleotides outside the gene matches: 5. CDR1 is DFQATT, CDR2 SNEGSKA, per germline (reference sequence). The CDR3 is 14 amino acids. The chain's CDR3 is CSAFKGASTDTQYF. The CDR3 DNA sequence: TGCAGTGCTTTTAAGGGGGCTAGCACAGATACGCAGTATTTT.

This clonotype has at least ten counts. V and J are TRBV2 and TRBJ2-6; TRBD1 matches at 8 bases. CDR1 and CDR2 from the germline V gene are SNHLY and FYNNEI. V shed 6 bases and J 5 bases; nucleotides not matched to a gene: 3. The CDR3 is 14 amino acids. CDR3 DNA: TGTGCCAGCAGAGGACAGGGTCGGGCCAACGTCCTGACTTTC. This translates into CASRGQGRANVLTF.

This clonotype appeared many times. V gene TRBV7-2 combines with J gene TRBJ2-5; no firm D call. V was pared by 0 bases and J by 3 bases, with 8 bases between. CDR3 size: 14 residues. Per the germline V gene, CDR1 is SGHTA and CDR2 is FQGNSA. CDR3 residues: CASSLALGEETQYF. The CDR3 coding sequence is TGTGCCAGCAGCTTAGCGTTAGGAGAAGAGACCCAGTACTTC.

This clonotype was counted at least ten times. This chain uses TRBV7-8 with TRBJ1-1, with D unresolved. The CDR3 sequence is 16 residues long. Germline lookup yields CDR1 SGHVS and CDR2 FQNEAQ. Trimming pared 1 base from V and 2 bases from J, leaving 14 bases between. The CDR3 protein is CASSLEAVPANTEAFF. The CDR3 nucleotides read TGTGCCAGCAGCTTAGAAGCAGTACCGGCAAACACTGAAGCTTTCTTT.

There are many counts of this clonotype. This chain connects TRBV14 to TRBJ2-7; a possible D gene is TRBD2 (5 bases). This CDR3 has 15 residues. Germline CDR1 reads SGHDN; CDR2 reads FVKESK. V was clipped by 1 base and J by 1 base, with 11 bases between them. CDR3 coding DNA: TGTGCCAGCAGCCAAGCGAGAGGAGGTTCCTACGAGCAGTACTTC. Amino acid sequence: CASSQARGGSYEQYF.

This clonotype was seen ten or more times. The chain links TRBV6-1 to TRBJ1-5; D is unclear. The CDR3 consists of 13 residues. Germline V lookup: CDR1 MNHNS, CDR2 SASEGT. V was clipped by 2 bases and J by 10 bases, with 12 bases between them. Here the CDR3 DNA reads TGTGCCAGCAGTGAAATTTATGATCTCCCCCAGCATTTT. It yields the protein CASSEIYDLPQHF.

Ten or more counts support this clonotype. V is TRBV10-3 and J is TRBJ2-2, with a tentative D call TRBD2 (5 bases). The CDR3 has 14 residues. Trimming left V 6 bases short and J 4 bases short, with 12 bases between. Germline V gene data show CDR1 as ENHRY and CDR2 as SYGVKD. DNA of the CDR3: TGTGCCATCAGCCCACAAAGCGGCACCGGGGAGCTGTTTTTT. Its protein product is CAISPQSGTGELFF.

This clonotype was seen ten or more times. CDR3 bases: TGTGCCAGCAGCCAAGATTGGAACTACAATGAGCAGTTCTTC. Encoded protein: CASSQDWNYNEQFF. V usage is TRBV14 and J usage is TRBJ2-1; unclear D gene. The CDR3 is made up of 14 amino acids. Trimming took off 0 bases at V and 3 bases at J, with 6 bases between the two ends. Germline CDR1 is SGHDN and CDR2 is FVKESK.

This clonotype has a count of ten or more. The rearrangement links TRBV9 to TRBJ1-4; D perhaps matches TRBD1 (5 bases). Germline V gene sequence: CDR1 SGDLS, CDR2 YYNGEE. Trimming left V 3 bases short and J 6 bases short, with 9 bases between. The CDR3 has 13 residues. The CDR3 nucleotides are TGTGCCAGCAGCGCCGGGGGGGATGAAAAACTGTTTTTT. It is translated as CASSAGGDEKLFF. Looking up the rest from reference TRBV9 and TRBJ1-4 gives the full variable domain: DSGVTQTPKHLITATGQRVTLRCSPRSGDLSVYWYQQSLDQGLQFLIQYYNGEERAKGNILERFSAQQFPDLHSELNLSSLELGDSALYFCASSAGGDEKLFFGSGTQLSVL.

This clonotype was picked up many times. The chain is built from TRBV12-3 or TRBV12-4 and TRBJ1-4, with D tentatively TRBD1 (6 bases). The CDR3 length is 13 residues. V was pared by 6 bases and J by 8 bases, with 13 bases between. The chain's CDR3 is CASSPRTEEKLFF. The CDR3 DNA is TGTGCCAGCAGCCCACGGACAGAGGAAAAACTGTTTTTT.

V gene TRBV18 combines with J gene TRBJ1-1; weak D call: TRBD1 (5 bases). Germline assignment: CDR1 KGHSH and CDR2 LQKENI. V shed 0 bases and J shed 1 base, with 9 bases lying between them. The CDR3 has 15 residues. This chain's CDR3 is CASSPPKGPNTEAFF. For the CDR3, the DNA is TGTGCCAGCTCACCACCAAAGGGGCCGAACACTGAAGCTTTCTTT.

This clonotype was detected many times. The J gene is TRBJ1-5, the V gene TRBV30; 7 bases are a match to TRBD1. The CDR3 contains 17 residues. V was clipped by 0 bases and J by 0 bases; unmatched bases: 8. CDR1 and CDR2 (germline): GTSNPN, SVGIG (reference sequence). The CDR3 DNA sequence: TGTGCCTGGAGTGTACGCCCGACAGGGTATAGCAATCAGCCCCAGCATTTT. Protein product: CAWSVRPTGYSNQPQHF.

This clonotype was counted many times. The rearrangement uses TRBV20-1 and TRBJ2-1; D is possibly TRBD1 or TRBD2 (5 bases each). Germline lookup yields CDR1 DFQATT and CDR2 SNEGSKA (reference sequence). V dropped 6 bases and J dropped 0 bases, with 18 bases sitting between them. The CDR3 is 16 residues long. The CDR3 reads CSARRGRDHSYNEQFF. The CDR3 nucleotides are TGCAGTGCCAGAAGGGGAAGGGACCACTCCTACAATGAGCAGTTCTTC.

The CDR3 coding sequence is TGCGCCAGCAGCTCGGGACACGGCTCCTACGAGCAGTACTTC. Residues: CASSSGHGSYEQYF. The chain combines TRBV5-1 with TRBJ2-7; TRBD1 might be the D (6 bases). This CDR3 spans 14 amino acids. CDR1 is SGHRS and CDR2 is YFSETQ in the germline V gene. Trimming shortened V by 3 bases and J by 0 bases, and 10 bases separated the two germline ends.

This clonotype has a count of ten or more. J is TRBJ1-2 and V is TRBV29-1, with TRBD1 as a possible D gene (5 bases). V gave up 6 bases and J gave up 8 bases, with 19 bases separating them. The CDR3 is 13 residues long. Germline loops: CDR1 SQVTM, CDR2 ANQGSEA. In DNA, the CDR3 is TGCAGCGTGGCCCCTTCTGCAGGGCGAGGCTACACCTTC. Protein product: CSVAPSAGRGYTF.

In its sample, this clonotype was seen many times. The chain couples TRBV20-1 to TRBJ2-1, with 10 bases matching TRBD2. The CDR3 is 14 amino acids. Germline V CDR1 and CDR2: DFQATT, SNEGSKA (reference sequence). Unmatched junction bases numbered 6, after V lost 3 bases and J lost 7 bases. CDR3 sequence: CSARDSGRSNEQFF. The DNA for the CDR3 is TGCAGTGCTAGGGATAGCGGGAGGAGTAATGAGCAGTTCTTC.

Details on this clonotype: A clone one base away is much larger, so this may be a read error. This chain connects TRBV4-2 to TRBJ2-1; 7 bases match TRBD2. CDR3 length equals 16 residues. CDR1 and CDR2 from the germline V gene are LGHNA and YNFKEQ. The CDR3 DNA follows: TGTGCCAGCAGCCAAGGAGTGGGCGGGAGTTTCAATGAGCAGTCCTTC. Encoded protein: CASSQGVGGSFNEQSF.

The chain combines TRBV5-4 with TRBJ1-3; a weak D match, TRBD1 (5 bases). Trimming took 0 bases from V and 8 from J, leaving 6 bases between them. CDR3 length: 12 amino acids. Germline-derived CDR1 and CDR2 are SGHNT and YYREEE (reference sequence). CDR3 in amino acids: CASSLEGHTIYF. The CDR3 bases are TGTGCCAGCAGCTTGGAGGGACACACCATATATTTT.

This clonotype has ten or more counts. This sequence joins TRBV7-3 and TRBJ1-3; D is uncertain. Germline CDR1 reads SGHTA; CDR2 reads FQGTGA. The ends were cut back, 5 bases at V and 1 base at J, with 12 bases in the middle. The CDR3 is made up of 15 amino acids. This chain's CDR3 is CASSPDGASGNTIYF. CDR3 DNA: TGTGCCAGCAGCCCCGACGGAGCATCTGGAAACACCATATATTTT.

The V gene is TRBV6-5, the J gene TRBJ2-3; 11 positions agree with TRBD2. Germline V gene lookup returns CDR1 MNHEY and CDR2 SVGAGI. The length of the CDR3 is 15 residues. Germline trimming cut 6 bases from V and 6 bases from J; bases unmatched to any gene: 8. This chain's CDR3 is CASSLTSGRADTQYF. The CDR3 coding sequence is TGTGCCAGCAGCCTAACTAGCGGGAGAGCTGATACGCAGTATTTT.

Many counts were recorded for this clonotype. The rearrangement joins TRBV29-1 to TRBJ2-7; TRBD2 agrees at 7 bases. This CDR3 has 14 amino acids. Germline lookup yields CDR1 SQVTM and CDR2 ANQGSEA. The junction had 13 bases not matched to a gene; V was cut back by 5 bases and J by 6 bases. The CDR3 loop is CSVLYGTWEGEQYF. CDR3 in DNA: TGCAGCGTTTTATACGGGACTTGGGAGGGCGAGCAGTACTTC.

This clonotype has at least ten counts. This chain joins TRBV29-1 and TRBJ1-1, with 7 bases fitting TRBD1. Germline V gene data show CDR1 as SQVTM and CDR2 as ANQGSEA. The CDR3 totals 14 residues. DNA for the CDR3: TGCAGAATCAAGTCTGGGACAGATAACACTGAAGCTTTCTTT. Translation gives CRIKSGTDNTEAFF.

This clonotype was recorded many times. The chain recombines TRBV7-2 with TRBJ2-3; no clear D gene. V was pared by 2 bases and J by 3 bases, with 9 bases between. The germline gives CDR1 SGHTA, CDR2 FQGNSA. The CDR3 has 14 amino acids. The CDR3 here is CASSLSWVTDTQYF. The CDR3 DNA follows: TGTGCCAGCAGCTTATCATGGGTAACAGATACGCAGTATTTT.

The table lists this clonotype with many counts. The chain is built from TRBV5-1 and TRBJ1-6; D ambiguous. V shed 4 bases and J shed 7 bases, with 12 bases lying between them. Germline V gene sequence: CDR1 SGHRS, CDR2 YFSETQ. This CDR3 region has 14 residues. CDR3 protein: CASSTGRPNSPLHF. The CDR3 DNA follows: TGCGCCAGCAGCACCGGACGGCCGAATTCACCCCTCCACTTT.

This clonotype was recorded many times. The V call is TRBV7-2, the J call TRBJ2-7; D not resolved. The CDR3 is 14 residues long. With 7 bases removed from V and 2 bases from J, the gap between germline ends came to 15 bases. Germline V gene lookup returns CDR1 SGHTA and CDR2 FQGNSA. The CDR3 region has the DNA TGTGCCAGCACAAACAACCGGGCCGCCTACGAGCAGTACTTC. This sequence encodes CASTNNRAAYEQYF.

This clonotype was seen ten or more times. The rearrangement joins TRBV5-6 to TRBJ1-5; D is unclear. With 3 bases removed from V and 4 bases from J, the gap between germline ends came to 11 bases. The CDR3 consists of 14 residues. CDR1 SGHDT and CDR2 YYEEEE come from the germline V gene. The CDR3 protein is CASSSTGINQPQHF. Here the CDR3 DNA reads TGTGCCAGCAGCTCGACGGGGATTAATCAGCCCCAGCATTTT.

This clonotype was seen many times. The rearrangement joins TRBV5-1 to TRBJ2-5, with D perhaps matching TRBD2 (7 bases). Between the trimmed V and J ends, which lost 7 bases and 5 bases, there was a span of 12 bases. The CDR3 totals 12 residues. Germline V CDR1 and CDR2: SGHRS, YFSETQ. As DNA, the CDR3 is TGCGCCAGCGGTTGGGGGGGCGAGACCCAGTACTTC. Translated: CASGWGGETQYF. The entire variable domain, with the rest obtained from reference TRBV5-1 and TRBJ2-5, is as follows: KAGVTQTPRYLIKTRGQQVTLSCSPISGHRSVSWYQQTPGQGLQFLFEYFSETQRNKGNFPGRFSGRQFSNSRSEMNVSTLELGDSALYLCASGWGGETQYFGPGTRLLVL.

This chain connects TRBV20-1 to TRBJ1-4; D perhaps matches TRBD1 (5 bases). The CDR3 has 13 amino acids. V gave up 5 bases and J gave up 8 bases, with 15 bases separating them. Germline V gene sequence: CDR1 DFQATT, CDR2 SNEGSKA (reference sequence). The CDR3 reads CSAGDPLGEKLFF. The DNA of the CDR3 is TGCAGTGCTGGGGACCCGTTAGGGGAAAAACTGTTTTTT.

This clonotype was seen many times. The chain couples TRBV20-1 to TRBJ2-5, with D possibly TRBD2 on 5 matching bases. Germline V gene sequence: CDR1 DFQATT, CDR2 SNEGSKA (reference sequence). Deletions cut 1 base from V and 4 bases from J, with 10 bases between. CDR3 length: 13 residues. Here the CDR3 DNA reads TGCAGTGCTAGAGGGCTAGCCAGAGAGACCCAGTACTTC. This codes for CSARGLARETQYF.